Each of the 20 T cell receptor beta chains below was sequenced from the same sample in a study of Ad26.COV2.S vaccination and SARS-CoV-2 variants. This table comes from immunoSEQ multiplex PCR, and its TCRdb copy is limited to in-frame clones, with some not included. The sample holds 410,000 or so clones, about nine tenths seen once. Regarding treatment: over 15 received Ad26.COV2.S at low or high dose, single or two shots; roughly five received placebo; per-sample allocation not given. Samples were taken on day 63 after the first vaccine or placebo injection. The sequencing here drew on peripheral blood, taken in a trial of Ad26.COV2.S vaccine versus placebo. These receptors all stem from a person aged 18 to 59 who received the Ad26.COV2.S COVID-19 vaccine or a placebo.

With regard to this clone: The same CDR3 is also encoded by other DNA sequences in this sample. The CDR3 region has the DNA TGCGCCAGCAGCTTGGGGAGCCCCACAGATACGCAGTATTTT. Residues: CASSLGSPTDTQYF. J is TRBJ2-3 and V is TRBV5-1; D is unclear. Trimming removed 0 bases at V and 2 bases at J, with 7 bases between. This CDR3 contains 14 residues. Germline assignment: CDR1 SGHRS and CDR2 YFSETQ.

The V and J genes are TRBV9 and TRBJ1-6, with TRBD1 as a possible D gene (5 bases). Per germline, CDR1 SGDLS and CDR2 YYNGEE. The CDR3 runs 14 residues. V was trimmed by 0 bases and J by 4 bases, leaving 5 bases between them. The CDR3 DNA is TGTGCCAGCAGCGTAGAGGGGTATAATTCACCCCTCCACTTT. This encodes CASSVEGYNSPLHF. Drawing the rest from reference TRBV9 and TRBJ1-6, the complete variable domain is DSGVTQTPKHLITATGQRVTLRCSPRSGDLSVYWYQQSLDQGLQFLIQYYNGEERAKGNILERFSAQQFPDLHSELNLSSLELGDSALYFCASSVEGYNSPLHFGNGTRLTVT.

The V and J genes are TRBV27 and TRBJ1-5; TRBD1 is a possible D gene (5 bases). The CDR3 spans 16 residues. Deletions cut 2 bases from V and 2 bases from J, with 13 bases between. Germline V CDR1 and CDR2: MNHEY, SMNVEV (reference sequence). The CDR3 loop reads CASSLLSGGGNQPQHF. The CDR3, as DNA: TGTGCCAGCAGTTTACTTTCCGGGGGAGGCAATCAGCCCCAGCATTTT.

V is TRBV4-1 and J is TRBJ1-3, with D possibly TRBD1 on 5 matching bases. Germline CDR1 MGHRA, CDR2 YSYEKL. This CDR3 spans 16 amino acids. Trimming left V 1 base short and J 5 bases short, with 15 bases between. The CDR3 reads CASSQVTGRERNTIYF. The CDR3 DNA reads as TGCGCCAGCAGCCAAGTAACGGGCAGGGAAAGAAACACCATATATTTT.

The V and J genes are TRBV15 and TRBJ2-7; D not certain. Germline CDR1 and CDR2: LNHNV and YYDKDF (reference sequence). This CDR3 has 12 residues. The germline V and J ends were trimmed by 3 bases and 5 bases, with 8 bases remaining between them. The DNA of the CDR3 is TGTGCCACCAGCAGCTATAACCACGAGCAGTACTTC. Translated: CATSSYNHEQYF.

The chain uses TRBV9 and TRBJ2-7; 8 bases match TRBD2. Germline CDR1 SGDLS, CDR2 YYNGEE. This CDR3 spans 15 amino acids. Trimming cost V 4 bases and J 1 base; bases outside gene matches: 7. This chain's CDR3 is CASSPTGGGSYEQYF. The CDR3 DNA follows: TGTGCCAGCAGCCCCACCGGGGGGGGATCCTACGAGCAGTACTTC.

The chain carries TRBV9 and TRBJ1-6; D not resolved. Trimming cost V 0 bases and J 5 bases, with 9 bases left between them. Germline V lookup: CDR1 SGDLS, CDR2 YYNGEE. CDR3 size: 15 residues. CDR3 residues: CASSVVPENNSPLHF. The DNA of the CDR3 is TGTGCCAGCAGCGTAGTGCCAGAGAATAATTCACCCCTCCACTTT.

The CDR3 region has the DNA TGTGCCAGTAGTGGGACAGGGTATCGCGGGGAGCTGTTTTTT. It specifies CASSGTGYRGELFF. The V gene is TRBV19, the J gene TRBJ2-2; 9 bases agree with TRBD1. With 5 bases clipped from V and 7 bases from J, the junction kept 5 bases outside the gene matches. Germline V gene sequence: CDR1 LNHDA, CDR2 SQIVND (reference sequence). This CDR3 is 14 amino acids long.

The V gene is TRBV7-8, the J gene TRBJ2-7; the match to TRBD1 covers 9 bases. Germline CDR1 SGHVS, CDR2 FQNEAQ. This CDR3 spans 20 amino acids. V trimming: 3 bases; J trimming: 2 bases; junction bases outside the gene matches: 20. CDR3 sequence: CASSLRDRLWGQGTAYEQYF. Here the CDR3 DNA reads TGTGCCAGCAGCTTGCGGGACCGATTGTGGGGACAGGGTACCGCCTACGAGCAGTACTTC.

The chain uses TRBV28 and TRBJ2-2; 8 bases match TRBD1. J lost 7 bases, V lost 4 bases, and 8 bases had no gene match. CDR1 is MDHEN, CDR2 SYDVKM, per germline. The CDR3 spans 15 residues. CDR3 sequence (DNA): TGTGCCAGCAGTTCGAGGCAGGGGGCAATCGGGGAGCTGTTTTTT. It codes for CASSSRQGAIGELFF.

The chain joins TRBV3-1 (or the pseudogene TRBV3-2) to TRBJ2-5; D possibly corresponds to TRBD2 (6 bases). The CDR3 has 15 residues. Trimming pared 4 bases from V and 5 bases from J, leaving 17 bases between. Germline loops: CDR1 LGHDT, CDR2 YNNKEL (reference sequence). CDR3 sequence reads: CASSPRGYGDETQYF. As DNA, the CDR3 is TGTGCCAGCAGCCCCCGGGGGTACGGGGACGAGACCCAGTACTTC.

The rearrangement uses TRBV30 and TRBJ1-2, with 7 bases lining up with TRBD1. V trimming: 2 bases; J trimming: 2 bases; junction bases outside the gene matches: 8. This CDR3 contains 15 residues. Germline V gene lookup returns CDR1 GTSNPN and CDR2 SVGIG (reference sequence). The CDR3 reads CAWSTGTVPNYGYTF. The CDR3 nucleotides read TGTGCCTGGAGTACCGGGACAGTTCCCAACTATGGCTACACCTTC.

The chain employs TRBV10-3 and TRBJ2-7; a possible D gene is TRBD1 (5 bases). The length of the CDR3 is 13 residues. The V end lost 10 bases, the J end lost 3 bases, and 16 bases lay between the germline ends. Germline V lookup: CDR1 ENHRY, CDR2 SYGVKD. In DNA form, the CDR3 reads TGTGCCACTAACGGCGGCAGGGTCTACGAGCAGTACTTC. It yields the protein CATNGGRVYEQYF.

The V call is TRBV27, the J call TRBJ2-1; 16 bases fit TRBD2. The CDR3 length is 14 residues. Germline V gene data show CDR1 as MNHEY and CDR2 as SMNVEV (reference sequence). J was trimmed by 14 bases and V by 3 bases; bases with no gene match: 4. CDR3 in amino acids: CASSFSGLAGGEFF. CDR3 nucleotide sequence: TGTGCCAGCAGTTTCTCGGGACTAGCGGGGGGGGAGTTCTTC.

The V call is TRBV5-1, the J call TRBJ1-2, with D perhaps TRBD1 (6 bases). V was shortened by 3 bases and J by 4 bases, with 13 bases between the two germline ends. CDR1 is SGHRS and CDR2 is YFSETQ in the germline V gene. The length of the CDR3 is 14 residues. The CDR3 region is CASSSPDRTYGYTF. The CDR3 region has the DNA TGCGCCAGCAGCTCGCCGGACAGAACCTATGGCTACACCTTC.

V and J are TRBV9 and TRBJ1-2, with no clear D. CDR3 size: 15 residues. Trimming cost V 3 bases and J 3 bases, with 15 bases left between them. CDR1 SGDLS and CDR2 YYNGEE come from the germline V gene. The CDR3, as DNA: TGTGCCAGCAGCGGCCTAGGAGCTTCCCACTATGGCTACACCTTC. It translates to CASSGLGASHYGYTF.

The chain has TRBV10-3 and TRBJ2-7, with a weak D call TRBD1 (6 bases). Per the germline V gene, CDR1 is ENHRY and CDR2 is SYGVKD. The CDR3 is made up of 13 amino acids. The V end lost 2 bases, the J end lost 6 bases, and 11 bases lay between the germline ends. In DNA form, the CDR3 reads TGTGCCATCAGTGAGCAAACAGGGCTCGAGCAGTACTTC. Amino acids: CAISEQTGLEQYF.

The chain uses TRBV19 and TRBJ1-1; TRBD1 might be the D (6 bases). Per the germline V gene, CDR1 is LNHDA and CDR2 is SQIVND (reference sequence). The V end lost 8 bases, the J end lost 8 bases, and 12 bases lay between the germline ends. This CDR3 is built from 11 residues. CDR3 in amino acids: CASSSQGEAFF. The CDR3 coding sequence is TGTGCCAGTTCGAGTCAGGGGGAAGCTTTCTTT.

This clone appeared once. The chain employs TRBV6-2 or TRBV6-3 and TRBJ2-1; 8 nucleotides line up with TRBD2. With V trimmed by 7 bases and J by 6 bases, 11 bases remained unmatched. CDR1 is MNHEY, CDR2 SVGEGT, per germline. The CDR3 is 15 residues long. CDR3 DNA sequence: TGTGCCAGCACCCCCCCGGCCACTAGCGGCAATGAGCAGTTCTTC. It yields the protein CASTPPATSGNEQFF.

This chain uses TRBV5-1 with TRBJ1-3; D is ambiguous. V lost 3 bases to trimming and J lost 8 bases, with 12 bases between them. CDR3 length: 13 amino acids. Germline loops: CDR1 SGHRS, CDR2 YFSETQ. This chain's CDR3 is CASSSDLEDTIYF. CDR3 DNA: TGCGCCAGCAGCTCGGATCTGGAAGACACCATATATTTT.